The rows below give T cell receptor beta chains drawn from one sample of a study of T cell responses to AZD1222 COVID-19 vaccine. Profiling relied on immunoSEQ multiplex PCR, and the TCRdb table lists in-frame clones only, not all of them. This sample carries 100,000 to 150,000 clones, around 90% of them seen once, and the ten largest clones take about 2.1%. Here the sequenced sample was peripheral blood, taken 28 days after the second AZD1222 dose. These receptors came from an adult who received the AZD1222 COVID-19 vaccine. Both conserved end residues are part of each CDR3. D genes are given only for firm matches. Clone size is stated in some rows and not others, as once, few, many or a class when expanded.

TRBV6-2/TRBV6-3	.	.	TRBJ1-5	TGTGCCAGCAGTTCTAGGGGCGCGGTTCCTAGCAATCAGCCCCAGCATTTT	CASSSRGAVPSNQPQHF
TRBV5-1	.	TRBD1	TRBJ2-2	TGCGCCAGCCGCAATTTAGGACAGGCGAACACCGGGGAGCTGTTTTTT	CASRNLGQANTGELFF
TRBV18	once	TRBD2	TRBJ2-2	TGTGCCAGCTCACCGTTTGACCGAGGACTAGCGGGGGGGAACACCGGGGAGCTGTTTTTT	CASSPFDRGLAGGNTGELFF
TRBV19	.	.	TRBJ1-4	TGTGCCAGTACCGGGCCTGCAACTAATGAAAAACTGTTTTTT	CASTGPATNEKLFF
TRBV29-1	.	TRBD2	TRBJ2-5	TGCAGCGTTGAAGATCCCCTTACCCTAGCGGGAGGGTCCGAGACCCAGTACTTC	CSVEDPLTLAGGSETQYF
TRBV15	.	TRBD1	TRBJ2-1	TGTGCCACCAGCAAGGACAGGGCCGGAGGGATTTGGTACAATGAGCAGTTCTTC	CATSKDRAGGIWYNEQFF
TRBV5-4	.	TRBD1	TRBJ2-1	TGTGCCAGCATCGGATCTGGGACAGACTACAATGAGCAGTTCTTC	CASIGSGTDYNEQFF
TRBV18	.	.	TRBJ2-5	TGTGCCACCACGGGGGCAGACCAAGAGACCCAGTACTTC	CATTGADQETQYF
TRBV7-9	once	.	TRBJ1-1	TGTGCCAGCAGCTTATGGGAGAACACTGAAGCTTTCTTT	CASSLWENTEAFF
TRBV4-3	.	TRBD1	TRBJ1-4	TGCGCCAGCAGCCAAGATGGCCAGGGGGCAAGAAAACTGTTTTTT	CASSQDGQGARKLFF
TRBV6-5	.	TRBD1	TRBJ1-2	TGTGCCAGCAGTTACTCTTACAGGGGGGGGATCTATGGCTACACCTTC	CASSYSYRGGIYGYTF
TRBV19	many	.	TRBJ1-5	TGTGCCAGTAGTAGGGTAGATAATAGCAATCAGCCCCAGCATTTT	CASSRVDNSNQPQHF
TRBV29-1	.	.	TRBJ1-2	TGCAGCGTTGGGTCTGAGGTAACCTATGGCTACACCTTC	CSVGSEVTYGYTF
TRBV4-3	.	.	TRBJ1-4	TGCGCCAGCAGCCAAGTTCGGGGGGGCAGTGAAAAACTGTTTTTT	CASSQVRGGSEKLFF
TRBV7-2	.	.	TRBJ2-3	TGTGCCAGCAGCTTAGTGGAGGGTACAGATACGCAGTATTTT	CASSLVEGTDTQYF
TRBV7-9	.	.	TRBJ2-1	TGTGCCAGCAGCTTAATCTCCAATGAGCAGTTCTTC	CASSLISNEQFF
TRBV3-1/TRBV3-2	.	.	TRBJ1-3	TGTGCCAGCAGCCAAGGGGCGGACTCTGGAAACACCATATATTTT	CASSQGADSGNTIYF
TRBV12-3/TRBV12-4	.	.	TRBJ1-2	TGTGCCAGCAGTCCTCTTAACTATGGCTACACCTTC	CASSPLNYGYTF
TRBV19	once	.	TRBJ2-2	TGTGCCAGTCAGGATTCGGACACCGGGGAGCTGTTTTTT	CASQDSDTGELFF
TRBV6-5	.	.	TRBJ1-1	TGTGCCAGCAGATCCGGGACGGGGAACACTGAAGCTTTCTTT	CASRSGTGNTEAFF
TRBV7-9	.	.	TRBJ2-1	TGTGCCAGCAGCTTTTCAGGATCGGGTGAGCAGTTCTTC	CASSFSGSGEQFF
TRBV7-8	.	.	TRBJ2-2	TGTGCCAGCAGCAATCCCCGCGACTCAAACACCGGGGAGCTGTTTTTT	CASSNPRDSNTGELFF
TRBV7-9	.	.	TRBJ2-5	TGTGCCAGCAGCTCCTCTCAAGAGACCCAGTACTTC	CASSSSQETQYF
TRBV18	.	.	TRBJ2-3	TGTGCCAGCTCACCACCCGCAGGGGTGGAAGATACGCAGTATTTT	CASSPPAGVEDTQYF
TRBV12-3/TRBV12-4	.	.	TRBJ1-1	TGTGCCAGCAGCAAACTCCGGGACGGTGAAGCTTTCTTT	CASSKLRDGEAFF
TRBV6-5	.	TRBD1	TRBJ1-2	TGTGCCAGCAGGCGTCCGGACAGGGAAGCAGGCTACACCTTC	CASRRPDREAGYTF
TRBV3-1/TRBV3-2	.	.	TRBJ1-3	TGTGCCAGCAGCCAAGTACAGGACCCCTCTGGAAACACCATATATTTT	CASSQVQDPSGNTIYF
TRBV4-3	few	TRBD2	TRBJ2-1	TGCGCCAGCAGCCAAGTCTTCTCTAGCGGCTCCTACAATGAGCAGTTCTTC	CASSQVFSSGSYNEQFF
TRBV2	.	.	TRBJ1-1	TGTGCCAGCACGGCGTTACGGGACACTGAAGCTTTCTTT	CASTALRDTEAFF
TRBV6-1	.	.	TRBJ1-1	TGTGCCAGCAGTGAAAGGTGGGACACTGAAGCTTTCTTT	CASSERWDTEAFF
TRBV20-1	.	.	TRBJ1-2	TGCAGTGCTAGTGGAGGTGGGTACGGCGAACTAGATGGCTACACCTTC	CSASGGGYGELDGYTF